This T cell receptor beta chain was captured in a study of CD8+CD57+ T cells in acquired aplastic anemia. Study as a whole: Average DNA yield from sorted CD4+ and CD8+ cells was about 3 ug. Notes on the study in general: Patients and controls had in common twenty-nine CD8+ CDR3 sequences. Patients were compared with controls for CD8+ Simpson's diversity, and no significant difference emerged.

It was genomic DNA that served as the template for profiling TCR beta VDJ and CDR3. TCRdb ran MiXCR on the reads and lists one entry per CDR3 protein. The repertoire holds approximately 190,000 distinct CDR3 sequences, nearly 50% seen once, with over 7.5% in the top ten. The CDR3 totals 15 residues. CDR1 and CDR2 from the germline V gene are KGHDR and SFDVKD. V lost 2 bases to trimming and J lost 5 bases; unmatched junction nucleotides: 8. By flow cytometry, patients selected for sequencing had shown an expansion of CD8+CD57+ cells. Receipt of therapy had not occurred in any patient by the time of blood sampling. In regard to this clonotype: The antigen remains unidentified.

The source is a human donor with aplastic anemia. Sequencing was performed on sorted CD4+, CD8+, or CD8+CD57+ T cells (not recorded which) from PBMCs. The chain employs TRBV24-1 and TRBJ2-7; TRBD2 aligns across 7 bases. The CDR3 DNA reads TGTGCCACCAGTGATTCGGGGGGAGGGATTGACGAGCAGTACTTC. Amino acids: CATSDSGGGIDEQYF.